Here is one T cell receptor (beta chain) with its context. Original handling: The assay estimated nucleated cells by amplifying reference gene primers. Repertoires were generated with immunoSEQ multiplex PCR, while TCRdb's copy carries only in-frame clones and drops some. The V and J calls and clone size are taken from that table; D and trimming were inferred from the DNA. This table has 250,000 or so clones, nearly 85% appearing once. This sample was taken from a study of blood T cell repertoires in COVID-19. Looking at the study overall: Researchers got acute and convalescent COVID-19 samples from the United States, Italy and Spain. In each case, the material was cDNA or gDNA derived from T cells, B-cell-depleted T cells, or PBMCs.

V dropped 5 bases and J dropped 7; count of bases not matched to a gene: 7. The germline gives CDR1 SGHNT, CDR2 YENEEA. The CDR3 is made up of 13 amino acids. This sequence joins TRBV11-3 and TRBJ2-5, with 7 positions matching TRBD2. The specimen sequenced was peripheral blood. The TCR originated in a human donor in a cohort sampled during active COVID-19. The CDR3 coding sequence is TGTGCCAGCAGCGGCGGGAGAAGCGGGACCCAGTACTTC. Amino acid sequence: CASSGGRSGTQYF.